The 4 T cell receptor beta chains below were found in one sample sequenced in a study of CD8+ T cells in alopecia areata. As the sequencing template, cDNA was produced by extracting RNA and reverse transcribing it. Sequenced by immunoSEQ multiplex PCR; TCRdb stores in-frame clones only, minus some. In the table there are roughly 120,000 clones, roughly 50% of which are singletons. Treatment in this sample: oral pan-JAK inhibitor, 5-10 mg twice daily. Sequenced material: CD8+ T cells sorted from blood, taken at week 4, from a patient treated with tofacitinib. The source is a human donor with alopecia areata.

The CDR3 here is CASQGRRGGEDTQYF. CDR3 nucleotide sequence: TGTGCCTCCCAAGGTCGGAGGGGAGGGGAAGATACGCAGTATTTT. The J gene is TRBJ2-3, the V gene TRBV10-3; 7 bases are shared with TRBD2. Per the germline V gene, CDR1 is ENHRY and CDR2 is SYGVKD. The CDR3 runs 15 residues. V was pared by 11 bases and J by 5 bases, with 16 bases of the junction left unmatched.

This rearrangement joins TRBV27 to TRBJ2-7, with D possibly matching TRBD1 (5 bases). V dropped 6 bases and J dropped 6 bases, with 9 bases sitting between them. This CDR3 has 11 residues. Germline V gives CDR1 MNHEY, CDR2 SMNVEV (reference sequence). The CDR3: CASRGRVEQYF. The CDR3 DNA sequence: TGTGCCAGCAGGGGCAGGGTCGAGCAGTACTTC.

The CDR3: CSSPRDRGDGYTF. In nucleotides, the CDR3 is TGCAGCTCCCCCCGGGACAGGGGGGATGGCTACACCTTC. V gene TRBV29-1 combines with J gene TRBJ1-2, with 11 nucleotides matching TRBD1. CDR3 length: 13 residues. The V gene end was trimmed by 8 bases and the J gene end by 6 bases; junction bases not matched to a gene: 8. The germline CDR1 and CDR2 sequences are SQVTM and ANQGSEA. Variable domain in full (rest from reference TRBV29-1 and TRBJ1-2): SAVISQKPSRDICQRGTSLTIQCQVDSQVTMMFWYRQQPGQSLTLIATANQGSEATYESGFVIDKFPISRPNLTFSTLTVSNMSPEDSSIYLCSSPRDRGDGYTFGSGTRLTVV.

The chain couples TRBV29-1 to TRBJ2-7; 7 bases fit TRBD1. CDR3 length: 18 amino acids. In germline, CDR1 is SQVTM, CDR2 ANQGSEA. V gave up 5 bases and J gave up 0 bases; unmatched junction bases: 19. The CDR3 nucleotides are TGCAGCGTTCACCCGGGACAGACGTCAAATCAGAGCTCCTACGAGCAGTACTTC. It is translated as CSVHPGQTSNQSSYEQYF.